Each of the 31 T cell receptor beta chains below was sequenced from the same sample in a study of blood T cells in healthy people across ages. The authors ran a second PCR of about 7 to 11 cycles using a sample-barcoded 5' primer and a J-beta primer mix. TCRdb reprocessed the 5' RACE reads with MiXCR, giving one entry per CDR3 protein. The data hold over a million distinct CDR3 sequences, with approximately 43% observed a single time. Sequenced sample: blood. These receptor sequences come from a woman between 18 and 29 years old in good health.

The gene calls are TRBV3-1 and TRBJ2-7; the D gene is possibly TRBD2 (6 bases). Germline CDR1 reads LGHDT; CDR2 reads YNNKEL (reference sequence). This CDR3 spans 16 amino acids. The V end lost 1 base, the J end lost 4 bases, and 17 bases lay between the germline ends. The CDR3: CASSQADGSPGYEQYF. The CDR3 bases are TGTGCCAGCAGCCAAGCGGACGGGAGCCCCGGGTACGAGCAGTACTTC.

This rearrangement joins TRBV4-3 to TRBJ1-2; D unclear. The germline gives CDR1 LGHNA, CDR2 YSLEER. The CDR3 sequence is 14 residues long. Trimming pared 1 base from V and 5 bases from J, leaving 11 bases between. CDR3 nucleotide sequence: TGCGCCAGCAGCCAAGGTCTGGGCCGGTATGGCTACACCTTC. Its protein product is CASSQGLGRYGYTF.

The rearrangement links TRBV12-5 to TRBJ2-7, with D possibly matching TRBD2 (5 bases). Between the trimmed V and J ends, which lost 7 bases and 4 bases, there was a span of 11 bases. The CDR3 is made up of 12 amino acids. Germline V gene lookup returns CDR1 LGHNT and CDR2 FRNRAP. The CDR3 spells CASAESGYEQYF. CDR3 bases: TGTGCTAGTGCTGAATCGGGGTACGAGCAGTACTTC.

This chain connects TRBV4-3 to TRBJ1-5, with TRBD1 matching 11 bases. Looked up from germline, CDR1 is LGHNA and CDR2 is YSLEER. Trimming took 4 bases from V and 7 from J; bases not matched to a gene: 6. The CDR3 contains 15 residues. The CDR3 region has the DNA TGCGCCAGCAGCCCGGGACAGGGGGACGGGCAGCCCCAGCATTTT. It specifies CASSPGQGDGQPQHF.

This clonotype was counted a few times. CDR3 coding DNA: TGTGCCATCAGTGGGTTTAGCGGGAGCTCCTACGAGCAGTACTTC. Translated: CAISGFSGSSYEQYF. This rearrangement joins TRBV10-3 to TRBJ2-7, with TRBD2 identical over 9 bases. The length of the CDR3 is 15 residues. Germline-derived CDR1 and CDR2 are ENHRY and SYGVKD. Germline trimming cut 4 bases from V and 0 bases from J; bases unmatched to any gene: 4.

This clonotype was counted a few times. J is TRBJ2-1 and V is TRBV29-1; 9 bases fit TRBD1. Germline CDR1 SQVTM, CDR2 ANQGSEA. V lost 7 bases, J lost 5 bases, and 6 bases stayed unmatched. The CDR3 sequence is 13 residues long. The CDR3 reads CSARQGDHNEQFF. CDR3 DNA sequence: TGCAGCGCCCGACAGGGGGACCACAATGAGCAGTTCTTC.

This clonotype was counted between two and nine times. The chain has TRBV9 and TRBJ2-1; D is perhaps TRBD2 (5 bases). The CDR3 has 13 residues. V shed 2 bases and J shed 10 bases, with 13 bases lying between them. Germline CDR1 is SGDLS and CDR2 is YYNGEE. CDR3 amino acids: CASSVDQRSEQFF. Written as DNA, the CDR3 is TGTGCCAGCAGCGTTGACCAGCGGAGCGAGCAGTTCTTC.

This clonotype was seen just once. V gene TRBV29-1 combines with J gene TRBJ2-5, with a possible D match to TRBD1 (6 bases). Germline V gene sequence: CDR1 SQVTM, CDR2 ANQGSEA. Trimming cost V 3 bases and J 5 bases, with 16 bases left between them. CDR3 size: 14 residues. CDR3 in DNA: TGCAGCGTTGACCGACGGAGACAGGAGGAGACCCAGTACTTC. It yields the protein CSVDRRRQEETQYF. Looking up the rest from reference TRBV29-1 and TRBJ2-5 gives the full variable domain: SAVISQKPSRDICQRGTSLTIQCQVDSQVTMMFWYRQQPGQSLTLIATANQGSEATYESGFVIDKFPISRPNLTFSTLTVSNMSPEDSSIYLCSVDRRRQEETQYFGPGTRLLVL.

This clonotype was seen only a few times. The chain employs TRBV20-1 and TRBJ2-5; 7 bases map to TRBD2. The CDR3 runs 15 residues. CDR1 and CDR2 from the germline V gene are DFQATT and SNEGSKA (reference sequence). The V and J ends lost 1 base and 11 bases, in that order; junction bases with no gene match: 16. Here the CDR3 reads CSARASGSSYNEQYF. CDR3 sequence (DNA): TGCAGTGCTAGAGCTAGCGGATCCTCCTACAATGAGCAGTACTTC.

J is TRBJ1-1 and V is TRBV6-1, with D unclear. Germline CDR1 and CDR2: MNHNS and SASEGT. The CDR3 is 16 amino acids. The ends were cut back, 4 bases at V and 5 bases at J, with 20 bases in the middle. CDR3 residues: CASSGTLGLWGTEAFF. CDR3 coding DNA: TGTGCCAGCAGTGGGACCCTCGGGCTATGGGGAACTGAAGCTTTCTTT.

This clonotype was seen more than once but under ten times. This chain joins TRBV5-1 and TRBJ1-4; D is perhaps TRBD1 (5 bases). The CDR3 covers 15 residues. Looked up from germline, CDR1 is SGHRS and CDR2 is YFSETQ. V was cut by 4 bases and J by 5 bases, with 15 bases left in between. CDR3 region: CASSLRDGRNEKLFF. The DNA for the CDR3 is TGCGCCAGCAGCCTGAGGGACGGACGGAATGAAAAACTGTTTTTT.

As for this clonotype: At one end the junction does not follow the germline gene, possibly because of a read error. The chain combines TRBV2 with TRBJ2-3; 8 positions agree with TRBD2. Germline loops: CDR1 SNHLY, CDR2 FYNNEI. There are 14 residues in the CDR3. CDR3 residues: CAGSWGLVTDTQYF. The CDR3 coding sequence is TGTGCCGGCAGTTGGGGACTAGTAACAGATACGCAGTATTTT.

This clonotype occurred a few times. This chain's CDR3 is CSANPRGAGSYEQYF. In DNA form, the CDR3 reads TGCAGTGCTAACCCGAGGGGGGCGGGGTCCTACGAGCAGTACTTC. The chain couples TRBV20-1 to TRBJ2-5; D assignment may be TRBD1 or TRBD2 (6 bases each). The J call may be faulty, since TRBJ2-7 better matches the DNA end. This CDR3 region has 15 residues. Germline V lookup: CDR1 DFQATT, CDR2 SNEGSKA (reference sequence).

This clonotype was counted between two and nine times. This chain connects TRBV12-3 or TRBV12-4 to TRBJ2-3; D ambiguous. This CDR3 comprises 14 residues. Trimming took off 6 bases at V and 3 bases at J, with 13 bases between the two ends. The CDR3 loop reads CASSRPGRTDTQYF. In DNA, the CDR3 is TGTGCCAGCAGCCGCCCAGGCCGAACAGATACGCAGTATTTT.

This clonotype has just a few counts. The chain couples TRBV29-1 to TRBJ1-4; the D gene is possibly TRBD1 (5 bases). CDR1 is SQVTM and CDR2 is ANQGSEA in the germline V gene. This CDR3 is built from 11 residues. V was cut by 6 bases and J by 6 bases, with 8 bases left in between. The CDR3 DNA is TGCAGCGTGGGGGTTGATGAAAAACTGTTTTTT. Translating gives CSVGVDEKLFF.

This clonotype was observed at least ten times. This chain connects TRBV2 to TRBJ2-7, with D unresolved. The CDR3 consists of 13 residues. In germline, CDR1 is SNHLY, CDR2 FYNNEI. V lost 11 bases and J lost 4, with 18 bases in between. The CDR3 spells CAAHWASSYEQYF. Here the CDR3 DNA reads TGTGCCGCCCACTGGGCTAGTAGTTACGAGCAGTACTTC. The entire variable domain, with the rest obtained from reference TRBV2 and TRBJ2-7, is as follows: EPEVTQTPSHQVTQMGQEVILRCVPISNHLYFYWYRQILGQKVEFLVSFYNNEISEKSEIFDDQFSVERPDGSNFTLKIRSTKLEDSAMYFCAAHWASSYEQYFGPGTRLTVT.

This clonotype was seen just once. This chain links TRBV28 with TRBJ2-7; possible D gene TRBD2, 6 bases. The CDR3 totals 15 residues. The V and J ends lost 4 bases and 6 bases respectively, with 19 bases between them. Per the germline V gene, CDR1 is MDHEN and CDR2 is SYDVKM. CDR3 bases: TGTGCCAGCAGTTCCCGGGAGCTAGCAGTTGCCGAGCAGTACTTC. Residues: CASSSRELAVAEQYF.

Of note for this clonotype: At one of its ends the junction is not consistent with the germline gene, which may arise from a read error. The chain recombines TRBV7-9 with TRBJ2-1; D not resolved. There are 15 residues in the CDR3. Germline CDR1 SEHNR, CDR2 FQNEAQ (reference sequence). DNA for the CDR3: TGTGCCAACAGCTTAGTGGTTTATTTCGGCAATGAGCAGTTCTTC. Its translation is CANSLVVYFGNEQFF.

V is TRBV20-1 and J is TRBJ2-1, with D perhaps matching TRBD2 (7 bases). The length of the CDR3 is 15 residues. V was pared by 6 bases and J by 4 bases, with 19 bases between. Per the germline V gene, CDR1 is DFQATT and CDR2 is SNEGSKA (reference sequence). The CDR3 DNA reads TGCAGTGCCTCCACGCGGGGGCCGCCGTACAATGAGCAGTTCTTC. Translating gives CSASTRGPPYNEQFF.

This clonotype was observed a handful of times. J is TRBJ2-4 and V is TRBV12-3 or TRBV12-4; 9 positions match TRBD1. The CDR3 has 16 amino acids. J gave up 6 bases and V 3 bases, and 9 bases lay outside the gene matches. The CDR3, as DNA: TGTGCCAGCAGTTTTCTCCCTACAGGGGGCGGAAACATTCAGTACTTC. Translation: CASSFLPTGGGNIQYF.

V and J are TRBV4-1 and TRBJ2-5; 11 bases are a match to TRBD2. The CDR3 consists of 16 residues. The V gene end was trimmed by 1 base and the J gene end by 3 bases; junction bases not matched to a gene: 4. In germline, CDR1 is MGHRA, CDR2 YSYEKL. In DNA, the CDR3 is TGCGCCAGCAGCCAAGTTACACTAGCGGGAGAAGAGACCCAGTACTTC. It codes for CASSQVTLAGEETQYF.

The CDR3 sequence: CSVGFSGRANEQFF. The CDR3, as DNA: TGCAGCGTTGGGTTTAGCGGGAGGGCCAATGAGCAGTTCTTC. V is TRBV29-1 and J is TRBJ2-1, with TRBD2 matching over 11 bases. There are 14 residues in the CDR3. Germline CDR1 SQVTM, CDR2 ANQGSEA. The V segment lost 4 bases and the J segment 6 bases; nucleotides outside the gene matches: 5.

This rearrangement joins TRBV10-3 to TRBJ2-1; TRBD2 matches 11 bases. Germline CDR1 ENHRY, CDR2 SYGVKD. There are 15 residues in the CDR3. V shed 2 bases and J 3 bases; nucleotides not matched to a gene: 0. This CDR3 reads CAISEGLAGYNEQFF. CDR3 coding DNA: TGTGCCATCAGTGAGGGACTAGCGGGCTACAATGAGCAGTTCTTC.

In its sample, this clonotype was seen many times. For the CDR3, the DNA is TGCGCCAGCAGCCATACTGAAGGCACCTACAATGAGCAGTTCTTC. Its translation: CASSHTEGTYNEQFF. The chain uses TRBV5-1 and TRBJ2-1; D ambiguous. Germline loops: CDR1 SGHRS, CDR2 YFSETQ. V was shortened by 4 bases and J by 2 bases, with 13 bases between the two germline ends. There are 15 residues in the CDR3.

CDR3 coding DNA: TGTGCCAGCAGCCCAGGCCCAGGGCAGGGGACGAACAATGAGCAGTTCTTC. Amino acid sequence: CASSPGPGQGTNNEQFF. The chain uses TRBV6-1 and TRBJ2-1, with a possible D match to TRBD1 (6 bases). V lost 6 bases, J lost 5 bases, and 23 bases lay in between. The CDR3 spans 17 residues. Germline V gene sequence: CDR1 MNHNS, CDR2 SASEGT.

A few counts support this clonotype. The CDR3 protein is CASSLEPQSPNYEQYF. The CDR3 bases are TGCGCCAGCAGCTTGGAGCCTCAAAGCCCCAACTACGAGCAGTACTTC. V is TRBV5-1 and J is TRBJ2-7; D ambiguous. V lost 0 bases, J lost 3 bases, and 16 bases lay in between. The CDR3 runs 16 residues. The V gene's germline CDR1 is SGHRS and CDR2 YFSETQ.

This clonotype showed up just a few times. This chain links TRBV29-1 with TRBJ1-5; 8 nucleotides align to TRBD1. The CDR3 is 14 residues long. Germline lookup yields CDR1 SQVTM and CDR2 ANQGSEA. With V trimmed by 7 bases and J by 1 base, 6 bases remained unmatched. CDR3 region: CSAASGGSNQPQHF. CDR3 nucleotide sequence: TGCAGCGCCGCCTCAGGGGGCAGCAATCAGCCCCAGCATTTT.

The J gene is TRBJ2-3, the V gene TRBV7-3; D is unresolved. CDR3 size: 19 residues. V shed 1 base and J shed 4 bases, with 24 bases lying between them. Looked up from germline, CDR1 is SGHTA and CDR2 is FQGTGA. CDR3 nucleotides: TGTGCCAGCAGCTTAAAGCGCCCTGTCAGCCGAGACCTACCAGATACGCAGTATTTT. It codes for CASSLKRPVSRDLPDTQYF.

The rearrangement joins TRBV28 to TRBJ2-7, with D tentatively TRBD2 (7 bases). CDR1 is MDHEN and CDR2 is SYDVKM in the germline V gene. V was trimmed by 3 bases and J by 5 bases, leaving 14 bases between them. This CDR3 contains 14 residues. In DNA, the CDR3 is TGTGCCAGCAGTTTTAGGGGGAGGGCCCACGAGCAGTACTTC. Translated, it gives CASSFRGRAHEQYF. Full variable domain (rest looked up from reference TRBV28 and TRBJ2-7): DVKVTQSSRYLVKRTGEKVFLECVQDMDHENMFWYRQDPGLGLRLIYFSYDVKMKEKGDIPEGYSVSREKKERFSLILESASTNQTSMYLCASSFRGRAHEQYFGPGTRLTVT.

This clonotype was counted a few times. CDR3 in amino acids: CATSDGGSNEKLFF. CDR3 nucleotide sequence: TGTGCCACCAGTGACGGGGGCTCTAATGAAAAACTGTTTTTT. This sequence joins TRBV24-1 and TRBJ1-4; TRBD1 is a possible D gene (6 bases). The CDR3 covers 14 residues. Germline-derived CDR1 and CDR2 are KGHDR and SFDVKD. Trimming cost V 4 bases and J 3 bases, with 8 bases left between them.

This clonotype has a handful of counts. V gene TRBV18 combines with J gene TRBJ2-7, with D possibly TRBD1 on 5 matching bases. The germline V gene encodes CDR1 KGHSH and CDR2 LQKENI. The CDR3 loop spans 15 amino acids. The ends were cut back, 3 bases at V and 1 base at J, with 13 bases in the middle. The CDR3 loop reads CASSPAGPASYEQYF. The CDR3 DNA follows: TGTGCCAGCTCACCCGCAGGGCCTGCATCCTACGAGCAGTACTTC.